Listed below are T cell receptor beta chains from one sample, sequenced in a study of T cell repertoires in cytomegalovirus infection. TCRdb fed the reads into MiXCR, producing one record per CDR3 protein. Among about 210,000 distinct CDR3 sequences listed, about 5.9% were seen once. Sequenced: PBMCs. These receptors were taken from a human donor in good health (CMV status not recorded). Some clones in this sample may be carry-over from other donors' samples. Each CDR3 is given with its conserved first and last residue. D genes are given only for firm matches. Expanded clones get a size class; other rows say once, few or many, or leave the size out.

V gene: TRBV18; J gene: TRBJ2-7; clone size: many; D gene: TRBD1; CDR3 DNA: TGTGCCAGCTCACCCTTGACAGGGAGCTCCTACGAGCAGTACTTC; CDR3 protein: CASSPLTGSSYEQYF
V gene: TRBV7-6; J gene: TRBJ1-4; clone size: many; D gene: TRBD1; CDR3 DNA: TGTGCCAGCAGCGGGTGGACAGGGGGCTTTGAAAAACTGTTTTTT; CDR3 protein: CASSGWTGGFEKLFF
V gene: TRBV20-1; J gene: TRBJ2-3; clone size: many; D gene: TRBD2; CDR3 DNA: TGCAGTTTAAGCGGGGGTGCAGATACGCAGTATTTT; CDR3 protein: CSLSGGADTQYF
V gene: TRBV7-2; J gene: TRBJ2-1; clone size: many; D gene: NA; CDR3 DNA: TGTGCCAGCAGCTTAGATCCTGAGCAGTTCTTC; CDR3 protein: CASSLDPEQFF
V gene: TRBV30; J gene: TRBJ2-5; clone size: NA; D gene: NA; CDR3 DNA: TGTGCCTGGAGTGCCACAGGGGCGGAGGGGGAGACCCAGTACTTC; CDR3 protein: CAWSATGAEGETQYF
V gene: TRBV20-1; J gene: TRBJ2-5; clone size: many; D gene: NA; CDR3 DNA: TGCAGTCCTCAATCAAGAAGGGAGACCCAGTACTTC; CDR3 protein: CSPQSRRETQYF
V gene: TRBV28; J gene: TRBJ1-1; clone size: many; D gene: NA; CDR3 DNA: TGTGCCAGCTTCCTCCAGGTTCGGGCTAAAGCTTTCTTT; CDR3 protein: CASFLQVRAKAFF
V gene: TRBV12-3/TRBV12-4; J gene: TRBJ1-4; clone size: NA; D gene: NA; CDR3 DNA: TGTGCCAGCAGTAAGGCGGGACATGCAACTAATGAAAAACTGTTTTTT; CDR3 protein: CASSKAGHATNEKLFF
V gene: TRBV7-2; J gene: TRBJ2-7; clone size: many; D gene: NA; CDR3 DNA: TGTGCCAGCAGCTTAGGGATGGGGCGGGCCTACGAGCAGTACTTC; CDR3 protein: CASSLGMGRAYEQYF
V gene: TRBV20-1; J gene: TRBJ1-1; clone size: few; D gene: NA; CDR3 DNA: TGCAGTGCTAGCCCCCCGGAGATCGTCGCTGAAGCTTTCTTT; CDR3 protein: CSASPPEIVAEAFF
V gene: TRBV10-3; J gene: TRBJ1-2; clone size: many; D gene: NA; CDR3 DNA: TGTGCCATCGGGCGAGATCTCGGGTACTATGGCTACACCTTC; CDR3 protein: CAIGRDLGYYGYTF
V gene: TRBV15; J gene: TRBJ1-5; clone size: many; D gene: NA; CDR3 DNA: TGTGCCACAGGGAGGGGTCTAGATGGCAATCAGCCCCAGCATTTT; CDR3 protein: CATGRGLDGNQPQHF
V gene: TRBV7-2; J gene: TRBJ2-2; clone size: NA; D gene: NA; CDR3 DNA: TGTGCCAGCAGCCTCCGACCTCCGGCGGGCGCAGGGACCGGGGAGCTGTTTTTT; CDR3 protein: CASSLRPPAGAGTGELFF
V gene: TRBV7-2; J gene: TRBJ2-3; clone size: many; D gene: NA; CDR3 DNA: TGTGCCAGCAGTTTTTGGGGGGGGGGGGCTACAGATACGCAGTATTTT; CDR3 protein: CASSFWGGGATDTQYF
V gene: TRBV14; J gene: TRBJ1-2; clone size: many; D gene: NA; CDR3 DNA: TGTGCCAGCAGCCAACAGGGACTCTATGGCTACACCTTC; CDR3 protein: CASSQQGLYGYTF
V gene: TRBV7-2; J gene: TRBJ2-7; clone size: many; D gene: TRBD1; CDR3 DNA: TGTGCCAGCAGCTTAGCCCCCGGGACAGGGCCTTACTACGAGCAGTACTTC; CDR3 protein: CASSLAPGTGPYYEQYF
V gene: TRBV7-2; J gene: TRBJ1-1; clone size: many; D gene: NA; CDR3 DNA: TGTGCCAGCAGCTCAAGCGGTCGCACTGAAGCTTTCTTT; CDR3 protein: CASSSSGRTEAFF
V gene: TRBV7-2; J gene: TRBJ1-2; clone size: many; D gene: TRBD1; CDR3 DNA: TGTGCCAGCAGCTTAGGGACAGGGGTAAAAGGCTACACCTTC; CDR3 protein: CASSLGTGVKGYTF
V gene: TRBV15; J gene: TRBJ2-6; clone size: many; D gene: NA; CDR3 DNA: TGTGCCACCAGCAGAGATTTAATGGGCTCTGGGGCCAACGTCCTGACTTTC; CDR3 protein: CATSRDLMGSGANVLTF
V gene: TRBV6-1; J gene: TRBJ2-7; clone size: many; D gene: NA; CDR3 DNA: TGTGCCAGCAGTGTCGCCGGGACGGGTACCTACGAGCAGTACTTC; CDR3 protein: CASSVAGTGTYEQYF
V gene: TRBV20-1; J gene: TRBJ2-5; clone size: many; D gene: TRBD1; CDR3 DNA: TGCAGTGCTGGACAGGGTGATCGAGAGACCCAGTACTTC; CDR3 protein: CSAGQGDRETQYF
V gene: TRBV7-9; J gene: TRBJ1-2; clone size: many; D gene: NA; CDR3 DNA: TGTGCCAGCAGCGACGGACAGCTCTATGGCTACACCTTC; CDR3 protein: CASSDGQLYGYTF
V gene: TRBV12-3/TRBV12-4; J gene: TRBJ2-3; clone size: few; D gene: TRBD2; CDR3 DNA: TGTGCCAGCACCCTGAAGCGGGGGGGCCCAGATACGCAGTATTTT; CDR3 protein: CASTLKRGGPDTQYF
V gene: TRBV6-2/TRBV6-3; J gene: TRBJ2-5; clone size: many; D gene: NA; CDR3 DNA: TGTGCCAGCAGTTACTCACGGGGGCAGTACCAAGAGACCCAGTACTTC; CDR3 protein: CASSYSRGQYQETQYF
V gene: TRBV28; J gene: TRBJ1-2; clone size: many; D gene: NA; CDR3 DNA: TGTGCCAGCAGTTTGCAGGGGTGGTTTGGCTACACCTTC; CDR3 protein: CASSLQGWFGYTF
V gene: TRBV19; J gene: TRBJ2-4; clone size: many; D gene: NA; CDR3 DNA: TGTGCCAGTAGTATAGGAAGAGGGACCGCGTTGTCCAAAAACATTCAGTACTTC; CDR3 protein: CASSIGRGTALSKNIQYF
V gene: TRBV20-1; J gene: TRBJ1-2; clone size: many; D gene: NA; CDR3 DNA: TGCAGTGCTACCGGGACGGCCTATGGCTACACCTTC; CDR3 protein: CSATGTAYGYTF
V gene: TRBV5-6; J gene: TRBJ1-1; clone size: NA; D gene: NA; CDR3 DNA: TGTGCCAGCACCCGGTGGGGAGGGAAAACTGAAGCTTTCTTT; CDR3 protein: CASTRWGGKTEAFF
V gene: TRBV4-1; J gene: TRBJ1-5; clone size: many; D gene: TRBD1; CDR3 DNA: TGCGCCAGCAGCCCGCAGACAGGGATGGGACAGCCCCAGCATTTT; CDR3 protein: CASSPQTGMGQPQHF
V gene: TRBV19; J gene: TRBJ2-3; clone size: many; D gene: TRBD2; CDR3 DNA: TGTGCCAGTAGTCCGACTAGCGGTTTCACAGATACGCAGTATTTT; CDR3 protein: CASSPTSGFTDTQYF
V gene: TRBV29-1; J gene: TRBJ2-5; clone size: many; D gene: TRBD1; CDR3 DNA: TGCAGCGTTGAAGATCCTACGCCCGACAGGGGGCGCCTGGAGACCCAGTACTTC; CDR3 protein: CSVEDPTPDRGRLETQYF
V gene: TRBV6-5; J gene: TRBJ2-7; clone size: few; D gene: NA; CDR3 DNA: TGTGCCAGCAGTTACTCAGGGGGCTCCTACGAGCAGTACTTC; CDR3 protein: CASSYSGGSYEQYF
V gene: TRBV16; J gene: TRBJ2-7; clone size: many; D gene: TRBD1; CDR3 DNA: TGTGCCAGCAGCCCCGTTAGGGACAGGGCGTCCTACGAGCAGTACTTC; CDR3 protein: CASSPVRDRASYEQYF
V gene: TRBV12-3/TRBV12-4; J gene: TRBJ2-1; clone size: many; D gene: TRBD2; CDR3 DNA: TGTGCCAGCAGTTTTTCCGGGACTAGCGGTAAAAATGAGCAGTTCTTC; CDR3 protein: CASSFSGTSGKNEQFF
V gene: TRBV7-8; J gene: TRBJ2-3; clone size: many; D gene: TRBD2; CDR3 DNA: TGTGCCAGCATCTCGTTAGCGGGGGCTGTTGCAGATACGCAGTATTTT; CDR3 protein: CASISLAGAVADTQYF
V gene: TRBV6-5; J gene: TRBJ1-1; clone size: many; D gene: NA; CDR3 DNA: TGTGCCAGCAGTTACTCAGGGATGAACACTGAAGCTTTCTTT; CDR3 protein: CASSYSGMNTEAFF
V gene: TRBV5-4; J gene: TRBJ2-2; clone size: many; D gene: NA; CDR3 DNA: TGTGCCAGCAGCTTGGGGACAGTCCCAAGCGGGGAGCTGTTTTTT; CDR3 protein: CASSLGTVPSGELFF
V gene: TRBV9; J gene: TRBJ2-2; clone size: many; D gene: TRBD2; CDR3 DNA: TGTGCCAGCAACCTGGGACTAGCGGGGAACACCGGGGAGCTGTTTTTT; CDR3 protein: CASNLGLAGNTGELFF
V gene: TRBV12-3/TRBV12-4; J gene: TRBJ1-1; clone size: many; D gene: NA; CDR3 DNA: TGTGCCAGCAGAAGTCCCGGGGAGATTGAAGCTTTCTTT; CDR3 protein: CASRSPGEIEAFF
V gene: TRBV6-6; J gene: TRBJ2-7; clone size: many; D gene: NA; CDR3 DNA: TGTGCCAGCAGTTACTCGAGACAGGTTCCTTCCTACGAGCAGTACTTC; CDR3 protein: CASSYSRQVPSYEQYF
V gene: TRBV5-1; J gene: TRBJ1-1; clone size: NA; D gene: NA; CDR3 DNA: TGCGCCAGCAGCTTGGACAGGTCCGAAGCTCTCTTT; CDR3 protein: CASSLDRSEALF
V gene: TRBV7-9; J gene: TRBJ1-1; clone size: many; D gene: TRBD1; CDR3 DNA: TGTGCCAGCAGCCGAGCAGGGGGCAACTTCGGCGCTGAAGCTTTCTTT; CDR3 protein: CASSRAGGNFGAEAFF
V gene: TRBV7-6; J gene: TRBJ2-5; clone size: many; D gene: NA; CDR3 DNA: TGTGCCAGCAGCCCAGGGGCGGAGGAGACCCAGTACTTC; CDR3 protein: CASSPGAEETQYF
V gene: TRBV5-8; J gene: TRBJ2-7; clone size: many; D gene: TRBD1; CDR3 DNA: TGTGCCAGCAGTATCCCGGGACAGGACTACGAGCAGTACTTC; CDR3 protein: CASSIPGQDYEQYF
V gene: TRBV20-1; J gene: TRBJ2-6; clone size: many; D gene: TRBD1; CDR3 DNA: TGCAGTGCCGGACAGGGGGCGCGAGGGGCCAACGTCCTGACTTTC; CDR3 protein: CSAGQGARGANVLTF
V gene: TRBV6-1; J gene: TRBJ1-2; clone size: many; D gene: NA; CDR3 DNA: TGTGCCCTCGACAACTATGGCTACACCTTC; CDR3 protein: CALDNYGYTF
V gene: TRBV7-2; J gene: TRBJ2-1; clone size: many; D gene: NA; CDR3 DNA: TGTGCCAGCAGACAAATTCAGGGGGAGCAGTTCTTC; CDR3 protein: CASRQIQGEQFF
V gene: TRBV5-5; J gene: TRBJ2-7; clone size: many; D gene: NA; CDR3 DNA: TGTGCCAGCAGCTTGGAAGTGGATCTCCCTTCCTACGAGCAGTACTTC; CDR3 protein: CASSLEVDLPSYEQYF
V gene: TRBV18; J gene: TRBJ2-3; clone size: many; D gene: NA; CDR3 DNA: TGTGCCAGCTCACCCGGAGCGGGCTCGGCAGATACGCAGTATTTT; CDR3 protein: CASSPGAGSADTQYF
V gene: TRBV20-1; J gene: TRBJ1-4; clone size: many; D gene: TRBD1; CDR3 DNA: TGCAGTGCTAAGACAGGGGGCGAAAAACTGTTTTTT; CDR3 protein: CSAKTGGEKLFF
V gene: TRBV7-3; J gene: TRBJ2-3; clone size: many; D gene: TRBD1; CDR3 DNA: TGTGCCAGCAGCTACAGGGGGCGGGAAGATACGCAGTATTTT; CDR3 protein: CASSYRGREDTQYF
V gene: TRBV20-1; J gene: TRBJ2-5; clone size: few; D gene: NA; CDR3 DNA: TGCAGTGCTACAAGAGGACTCCCTGAAGGGGAGACCCAGTACTTC; CDR3 protein: CSATRGLPEGETQYF
V gene: TRBV20-1; J gene: TRBJ1-3; clone size: few; D gene: NA; CDR3 DNA: TGCAGTGCTAGCCAGGGAGGAGAAGGAAACACCATATATTTT; CDR3 protein: CSASQGGEGNTIYF